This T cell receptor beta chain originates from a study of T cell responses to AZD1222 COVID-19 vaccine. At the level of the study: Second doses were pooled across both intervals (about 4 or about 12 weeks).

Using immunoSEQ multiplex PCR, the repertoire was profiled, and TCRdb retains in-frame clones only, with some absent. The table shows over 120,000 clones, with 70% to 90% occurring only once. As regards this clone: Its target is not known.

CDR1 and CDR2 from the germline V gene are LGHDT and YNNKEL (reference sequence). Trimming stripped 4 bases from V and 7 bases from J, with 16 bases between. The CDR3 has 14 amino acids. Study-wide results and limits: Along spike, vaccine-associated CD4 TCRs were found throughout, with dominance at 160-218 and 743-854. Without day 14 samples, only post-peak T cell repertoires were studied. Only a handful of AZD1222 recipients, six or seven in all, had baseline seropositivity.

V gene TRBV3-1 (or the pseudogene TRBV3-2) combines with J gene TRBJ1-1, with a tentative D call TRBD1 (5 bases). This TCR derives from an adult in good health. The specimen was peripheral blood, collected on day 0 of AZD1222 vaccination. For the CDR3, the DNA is TGTGCCAGCAGCCTCATAGGGACCGCGGATGAAGCTTTCTTT. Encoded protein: CASSLIGTADEAFF.